These T cell receptor beta chains were read from a single sample in a study of blood T cell repertoires in COVID-19. TCRdb keeps only in-frame clones here, not all; method: immunoSEQ multiplex PCR. The sample includes 180,000 or so clones, roughly 76% seen only once; the top ten take roughly 7.8%. The sequenced sample consisted of peripheral blood. The receptors derive from a woman in her forties or fifties with active or convalescent COVID-19. Both conserved end residues are trimmed from each CDR3.

V gene,J gene,CDR3 protein
TRBV19,TRBJ2-3,ASSILGVMGTDTQY
TRBV3-1/TRBV3-2,TRBJ2-2,ASSQDLTRANTGELF
TRBV7-2,TRBJ2-3,ASSQGVASGGVTDTQY
TRBV30,TRBJ2-1,AWRALAGVSEQF
TRBV21-1,TRBJ1-1,ASSSRANTEAF
TRBV2,TRBJ2-1,ASRGGDYANEQF
TRBV6-1,TRBJ1-5,ASSDMTGGGQPQH
TRBV19,TRBJ1-1,ASRFAGGSTEAF
TRBV15,TRBJ2-2,ATSRGAVTNTGELF
TRBV6-5,TRBJ2-2,ASSYHGQATGELF
TRBV29-1,TRBJ1-6,SVQQGAKGSPLH
TRBV6-2/TRBV6-3,TRBJ1-4,ASSYSSVGRGLSF
TRBV19,TRBJ1-2,ASSITHTGPYGYT
TRBV9,TRBJ2-7,ASSRRGGSDSYEQY
TRBV7-3,TRBJ2-1,ASSLLSGLFNEQF
TRBV3-1/TRBV3-2,TRBJ1-5,ASSQRGGNQPQH
TRBV12-3/TRBV12-4,TRBJ2-7,ASSPRVEQY
TRBV7-6,TRBJ2-1,ASSLATSGSNEQF
TRBV7-2,TRBJ2-2,ASTLRGGANTGELF
TRBV18,TRBJ1-1,ASSLRTGRNTEAF
TRBV6-5,TRBJ2-7,ASSYRLGEQY
TRBV7-6,TRBJ2-7,ASSLGGTGPYEQY
TRBV6-6,TRBJ1-1,ASNKRDREEEAF
TRBV11-2,TRBJ2-6,ASSPRDRGSGANVLT
TRBV19,TRBJ1-2,ASSPLGTGNYGYT
TRBV6-2/TRBV6-3,TRBJ1-2,ASSGHSYGYT
TRBV29-1,TRBJ1-1,SVEVGLPNTEAF
TRBV27,TRBJ1-2,ASRVRDNSNYGYT
TRBV27,TRBJ2-1,ASGFQGGRGEQF
TRBV3-1/TRBV3-2,TRBJ1-2,ASSQVRGVGYT
TRBV27,TRBJ1-5,ASSPHAAGSDNQPQH
TRBV12-3/TRBV12-4,TRBJ1-2,ASSRQASRYT
TRBV27,TRBJ2-1,ASSLWSGDNEQF
TRBV7-2,TRBJ1-4,ASSLNGPLTVS
TRBV28,TRBJ2-5,ASSPPGLRGTQY
TRBV30,TRBJ1-1,AWTEDSSGTEAF
TRBV28,TRBJ1-2,ASRMTGDYGYT
TRBV6-1,TRBJ2-5,ASSAMTQGIQETQY
TRBV6-6,TRBJ2-2,ASRSGGSTGELF
TRBV2,TRBJ2-5,ASSERSGVRETQY
TRBV4-1,TRBJ2-1,ASSPGTPYNEQF
TRBV29-1,TRBJ2-2,SVGGTGRLDTGELF
TRBV6-5,TRBJ2-7,ASSRTGLTYEQY
TRBV5-1,TRBJ1-1,ASSFYDSSSPAF
TRBV9,TRBJ1-1,ASSVVGQNTEAF
TRBV20-1,TRBJ2-3,SASQGAGPTDTQY
TRBV29-1,TRBJ1-3,SVETGLGGNTIY
TRBV5-1,TRBJ1-2,ASSLGTIHGYT
TRBV13,TRBJ1-5,ASSLSFGPEEDQPQH